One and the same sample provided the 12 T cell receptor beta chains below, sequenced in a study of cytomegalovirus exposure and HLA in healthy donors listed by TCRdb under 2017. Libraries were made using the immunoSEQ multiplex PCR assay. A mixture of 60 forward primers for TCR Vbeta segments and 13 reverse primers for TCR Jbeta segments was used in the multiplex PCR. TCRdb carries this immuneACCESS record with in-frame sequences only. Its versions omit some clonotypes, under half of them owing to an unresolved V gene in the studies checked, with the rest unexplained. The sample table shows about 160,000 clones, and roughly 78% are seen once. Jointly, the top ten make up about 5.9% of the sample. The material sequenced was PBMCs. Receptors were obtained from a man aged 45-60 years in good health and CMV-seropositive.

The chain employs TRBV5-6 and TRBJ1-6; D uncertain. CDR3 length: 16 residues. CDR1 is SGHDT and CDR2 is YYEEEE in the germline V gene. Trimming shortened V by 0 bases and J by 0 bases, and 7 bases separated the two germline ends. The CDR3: CASSLVLSSYNSPLHF. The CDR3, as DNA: TGTGCCAGCAGCTTGGTGTTGAGCTCCTATAATTCACCCCTCCACTTT.

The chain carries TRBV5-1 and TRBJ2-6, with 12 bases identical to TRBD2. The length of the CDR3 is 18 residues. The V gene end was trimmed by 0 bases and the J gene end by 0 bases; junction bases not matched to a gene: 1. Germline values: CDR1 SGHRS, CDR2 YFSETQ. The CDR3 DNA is TGCGCCAGCAGCTTGGGGACTAGCGGGGCCTCTGGGGCCAACGTCCTGACTTTC. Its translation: CASSLGTSGASGANVLTF. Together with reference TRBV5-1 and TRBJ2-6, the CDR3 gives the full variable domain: KAGVTQTPRYLIKTRGQQVTLSCSPISGHRSVSWYQQTPGQGLQFLFEYFSETQRNKGNFPGRFSGRQFSNSRSEMNVSTLELGDSALYLCASSLGTSGASGANVLTFGAGSRLTVL.

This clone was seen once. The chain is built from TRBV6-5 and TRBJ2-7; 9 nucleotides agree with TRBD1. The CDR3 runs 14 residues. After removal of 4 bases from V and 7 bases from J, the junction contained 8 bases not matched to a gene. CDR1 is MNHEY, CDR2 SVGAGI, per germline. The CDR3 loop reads CASSSGQGRGEQYF. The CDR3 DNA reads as TGTGCCAGCAGTTCCGGACAGGGGCGAGGGGAGCAGTACTTC.

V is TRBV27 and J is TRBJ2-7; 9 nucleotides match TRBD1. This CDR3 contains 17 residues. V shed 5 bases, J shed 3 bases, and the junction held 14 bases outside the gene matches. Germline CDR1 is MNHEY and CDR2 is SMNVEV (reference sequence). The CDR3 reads CASSADFPGTGFYEQYF. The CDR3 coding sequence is TGTGCCAGCAGTGCCGACTTCCCCGGGACAGGGTTCTACGAGCAGTACTTC.

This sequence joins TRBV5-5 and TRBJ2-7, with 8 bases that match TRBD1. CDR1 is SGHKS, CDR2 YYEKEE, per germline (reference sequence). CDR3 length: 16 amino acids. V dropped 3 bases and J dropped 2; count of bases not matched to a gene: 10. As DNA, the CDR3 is TGTGCCAGCAGCTCACCCGGGACAGGACAGACCTACGAGCAGTACTTC. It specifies CASSSPGTGQTYEQYF.

This CDR3 is CASSLATTNEKLFF. As DNA, the CDR3 is TGTGCCAGCAGCTTAGCTACTACTAATGAAAAACTGTTTTTT. The chain joins TRBV7-8 to TRBJ1-4; D unclear. This CDR3 comprises 14 residues. CDR1 and CDR2 (germline): SGHVS, FQNEAQ. Trimming removed 0 bases from V and 2 bases from J, with 4 bases in between.

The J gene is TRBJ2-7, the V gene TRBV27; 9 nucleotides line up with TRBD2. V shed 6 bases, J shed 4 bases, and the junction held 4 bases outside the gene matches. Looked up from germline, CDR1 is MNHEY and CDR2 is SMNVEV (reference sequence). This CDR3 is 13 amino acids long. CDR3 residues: CASSPSGMYEQYF. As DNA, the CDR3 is TGTGCCAGCAGCCCTAGCGGGATGTACGAGCAGTACTTC.

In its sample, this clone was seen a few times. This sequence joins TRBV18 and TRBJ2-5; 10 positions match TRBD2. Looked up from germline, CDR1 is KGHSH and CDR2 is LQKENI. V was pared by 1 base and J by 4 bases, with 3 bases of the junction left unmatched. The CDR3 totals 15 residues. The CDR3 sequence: CASSPLLAGAETQYF. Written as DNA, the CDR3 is TGTGCCAGCTCACCACTCCTAGCGGGAGCAGAGACCCAGTACTTC.

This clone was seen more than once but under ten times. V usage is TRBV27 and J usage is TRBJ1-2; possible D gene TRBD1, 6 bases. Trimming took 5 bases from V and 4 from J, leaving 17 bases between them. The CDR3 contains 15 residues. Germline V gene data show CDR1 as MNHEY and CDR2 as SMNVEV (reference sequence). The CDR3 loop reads CASSLQGQLGYGYTF. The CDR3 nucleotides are TGTGCCAGCAGTCTTCAGGGGCAATTAGGCTATGGCTACACCTTC.

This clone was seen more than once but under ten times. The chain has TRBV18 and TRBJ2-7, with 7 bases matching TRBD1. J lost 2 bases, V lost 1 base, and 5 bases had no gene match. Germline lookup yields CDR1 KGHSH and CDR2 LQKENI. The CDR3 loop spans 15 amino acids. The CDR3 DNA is TGTGCCAGCTCACCACTGGGACAGCGAACCTACGAGCAGTACTTC. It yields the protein CASSPLGQRTYEQYF.

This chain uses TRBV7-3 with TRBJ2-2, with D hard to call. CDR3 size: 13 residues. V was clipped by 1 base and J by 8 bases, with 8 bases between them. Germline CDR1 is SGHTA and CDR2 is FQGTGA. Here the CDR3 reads CASSLSSSGELFF. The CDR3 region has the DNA TGTGCCAGCAGCTTAAGTTCGTCGGGGGAGCTGTTTTTT.

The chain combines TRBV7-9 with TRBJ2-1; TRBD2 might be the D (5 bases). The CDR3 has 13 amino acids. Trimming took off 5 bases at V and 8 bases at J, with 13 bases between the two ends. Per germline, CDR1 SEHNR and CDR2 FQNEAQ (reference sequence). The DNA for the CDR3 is TGTGCCAGCAGCAGAGGAGGCTGGCATGAGCAGTTCTTC. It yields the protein CASSRGGWHEQFF.